This T cell receptor (beta chain) is from a study of blood T cell repertoires in COVID-19. Profiling relied on immunoSEQ multiplex PCR, and the TCRdb table lists in-frame clones only, not all of them. Of about 58,000 clones listed, nearly 90% were seen once; the top ten hold 10% to 15%. The CDR3 loop spans 16 amino acids. CDR1 and CDR2 from the germline V gene are SNHLY and FYNNEI. Trimming removed 3 bases from V and 6 bases from J; junction bases left unmatched: 5. This TCR was sampled from a man in his fifties or sixties with active COVID-19. The sequenced material came from peripheral blood. This chain joins TRBV2 and TRBJ2-5; 15 nucleotides match TRBD2. The DNA for the CDR3 is TGTGCCAGCAGTGACCTGGGACTAGCGGGGGGTAAGACCCAGTACTTC. Its translation: CASSDLGLAGGKTQYF.